The rows below give T cell receptor beta chains drawn from one sample of a study of blood T cell repertoires in COVID-19. Sequencing used immunoSEQ multiplex PCR; TCRdb keeps in-frame clones, though not all of them. The table includes some 77,000 clones, just under 85% detected once. Sequenced material: peripheral blood. The receptors were gathered from a man in his sixties or seventies with acute or convalescent COVID-19. Each CDR3 is given with its conserved first and last residue. The D gene is left open where the match is weak. Not all rows give a size; the values are once, few, many and, for expanded clones, a class.

j_call cdr3_length v_call d_call clone_size cdr3_aa cdr3_nt
TRBJ2-1 11 TRBV27 . . CASSRGNEQFF TGTGCCAGCAGTCGGGGCAATGAGCAGTTCTTC
TRBJ1-1 18 TRBV23-1 . . CASSQSVLENVGSTEAFF TGCGCCAGCAGTCAGTCCGTTTTGGAGAACGTTGGGAGCACTGAAGCTTTCTTT
TRBJ2-5 17 TRBV30 TRBD2 once CAWNGGTRGRYQETQYF TGTGCCTGGAACGGGGGGACTAGGGGTCGGTACCAAGAGACCCAGTACTTC
TRBJ1-1 13 TRBV11-2 . . CASGEATNTEAFF TGTGCCAGCGGCGAGGCCACGAACACTGAAGCTTTCTTT
TRBJ2-3 15 TRBV4-1 . . CASSRTGDSTDTQYF TGCGCCAGCAGCCGGACGGGAGATAGCACAGATACGCAGTATTTT
TRBJ2-3 13 TRBV19 . . CATREEVLNTQYF TGTGCCACTAGGGAGGAAGTATTAAATACGCAGTATTTT
TRBJ2-3 16 TRBV4-1 TRBD2 . CASSQRLAGAKDTQYF TGCGCCAGCAGCCAAAGACTAGCCGGAGCGAAGGATACGCAGTATTTT
TRBJ2-2 13 TRBV15 . . CATRREMAGELFF TGTGCCACTAGAAGGGAGATGGCCGGGGAGCTGTTTTTT
TRBJ2-7 17 TRBV2 TRBD2 . CASSEASGLAAAGEQYF TGTGCCAGCAGTGAAGCGTCGGGACTAGCGGCGGCGGGGGAGCAGTACTTC
TRBJ1-5 15 TRBV20-1 . once CSASYGGDSNQPQHF TGCAGTGCTAGTTACGGGGGAGATAGCAATCAGCCCCAGCATTTT
TRBJ1-1 14 TRBV7-3 . few CASSLTGGYTEAFF TGTGCCAGCAGCTTAACCGGAGGCTACACTGAAGCTTTCTTT
TRBJ2-7 15 TRBV28 TRBD2 . CASSPTSGNRYEQYF TGTGCCAGCAGCCCGACTAGCGGGAACCGCTACGAGCAGTACTTC
TRBJ2-5 13 TRBV3-1/TRBV3-2 . few CASSNLEAETQYF TGTGCCAGCAGCAATCTAGAGGCGGAGACCCAGTACTTC
TRBJ1-3 13 TRBV12-3/TRBV12-4 . . CASSFELGNTIYF TGTGCCAGCAGTTTTGAACTGGGAAACACCATATATTTT
TRBJ2-3 14 TRBV28 . . CASSPDLSTDTQYF TGTGCCAGCAGTCCTGACTTGTCGACAGATACGCAGTATTTT
TRBJ2-6 15 TRBV7-2 . . CASSPYTSGANVLTF TGTGCCAGCAGCCCCTATACCTCTGGGGCCAACGTCCTGACTTTC
TRBJ1-5 16 TRBV29-1 . . CSSPTGGELVCQPQHF TGCAGCTCTCCGACGGGGGGCGAACTGGTCTGCCAGCCCCAGCATTTT
TRBJ1-5 13 TRBV20-1 . . CSASFGGNQPQHF TGCAGTGCTAGTTTCGGAGGAAATCAGCCCCAGCATTTT
TRBJ2-7 15 TRBV7-2 TRBD2 . CASSVSGRAGYEQYF TGTGCCAGCAGCGTTAGCGGGAGGGCCGGGTACGAGCAGTACTTC
TRBJ2-7 14 TRBV5-1 . once CASSLVQGTYEQYF TGCGCCAGCAGCTTGGTACAGGGAACCTACGAGCAGTACTTC
TRBJ2-5 15 TRBV2 . . CASSGQGGSRETQYF TGTGCCAGCAGTGGGCAGGGTGGTTCGCGGGAGACCCAGTACTTC
TRBJ1-6 14 TRBV19 TRBD1 few CASTRTGYNSPLHF TGTGCCAGTACCAGGACAGGTTATAATTCACCCCTCCACTTT
TRBJ2-7 14 TRBV27 TRBD2 few CASSSSLGGDEQYF TGTGCCAGCAGTTCCAGTCTGGGAGGGGACGAGCAGTACTTC
TRBJ2-1 14 TRBV7-2 TRBD2 once CASTLAGGVGEQFF TGTGCCAGCACCCTAGCGGGCGGGGTAGGTGAGCAGTTCTTC
TRBJ2-7 15 TRBV18 . once CASSPRQPGSYEQYF TGTGCCAGCTCACCACGACAGCCTGGGTCCTACGAGCAGTACTTC
TRBJ1-1 13 TRBV29-1 . . CSVDAGLDTEAFF TGCAGCGTTGATGCAGGGTTGGACACTGAAGCTTTCTTT
TRBJ2-1 17 TRBV29-1 TRBD1 . CSVVWVRTGGEYDEQFF TGCAGCGTTGTTTGGGTACGGACAGGGGGTGAATACGATGAGCAGTTCTTC
TRBJ1-1 14 TRBV6-4 TRBD1 . CASRLTPGQGGAFF TGTGCCAGCAGACTTACTCCGGGACAGGGTGGAGCTTTCTTT
TRBJ2-3 14 TRBV11-3 TRBD1 once CASSPRGRADTQYF TGTGCCAGCAGCCCCAGGGGGCGGGCAGATACGCAGTATTTT
TRBJ1-5 15 TRBV6-5 TRBD1 . CASSYRGQGSQPQHF TGTGCCAGCAGTTACAGGGGACAGGGATCTCAGCCCCAGCATTTT